This T cell receptor (beta chain) comes out of a study of blood T cells in healthy people across ages. Using a J-beta primer mix together with a sample-barcoded 5' primer, a second PCR was run for about 6 to 12 cycles. TCRdb reprocessed the 5' RACE reads with MiXCR, giving one entry per CDR3 protein. The data contain over 700,000 distinct CDR3 sequences, just under 25% of them seen just once; the ten biggest clones take up 9.4%. Germline loops: CDR1 SGDLS, CDR2 YYNGEE. The J segment lost 1 base and the V segment lost 4 bases, leaving 16 bases of the junction unmatched. This CDR3 comprises 18 residues. This sample also belongs to another study, concerning T cells of mothers and their children.

This receptor was identified in a boy younger than 18 in good health. The specimen was blood. This chain uses TRBV9 with TRBJ2-5, with 7 bases identical to TRBD1. CDR3 sequence (DNA): TGTGCCAGCAGCCTAACCGCCGAATCCGGGACAGCCCAAGAGACCCAGTACTTC. Encoded protein: CASSLTAESGTAQETQYF. The full variable domain, in which reference TRBV9 and TRBJ2-5 provide the parts outside the CDR3, is DSGVTQTPKHLITATGQRVTLRCSPRSGDLSVYWYQQSLDQGLQFLIQYYNGEERAKGNILERFSAQQFPDLHSELNLSSLELGDSALYFCASSLTAESGTAQETQYFGPGTRLLVL.